These 28 T cell receptor beta chains were sequenced from one sample in a study of blood T cell repertoires in COVID-19. The data were produced by immunoSEQ multiplex PCR, yet TCRdb's version contains in-frame clones alone and is incomplete. The table includes 130,000 to 150,000 clones, about nine tenths detected once. Sequenced input: peripheral blood. These receptors all come from a man aged 50 or older with active or convalescent COVID-19.

The gene calls are TRBV6-1 and TRBJ2-2; D unresolved. This CDR3 has 13 amino acids. V lost 1 base and J lost 5, with 5 bases in between. CDR1 MNHNS and CDR2 SASEGT come from the germline V gene. The CDR3: CASSEVRTGELFF. The CDR3 DNA sequence: TGTGCCAGCAGTGAAGTTAGAACCGGGGAGCTGTTTTTT.

This chain joins TRBV19 and TRBJ1-1, with a tentative D call TRBD1 (6 bases). The CDR3 is 14 amino acids. Looked up from germline, CDR1 is LNHDA and CDR2 is SQIVND (reference sequence). V lost 6 bases and J 2 bases, leaving 13 bases between the germline ends. The CDR3: CASRPDRTNTEAFF. The CDR3 DNA follows: TGTGCCAGTAGGCCTGACAGGACAAACACTGAAGCTTTCTTT. The full variable domain, its missing parts supplied by reference TRBV19 and TRBJ1-1, is DGGITQSPKYLFRKEGQNVTLSCEQNLNHDAMYWYRQDPGQGLRLIYYSQIVNDFQKGDIAEGYSVSREKKESFPLTVTSAQKNPTAFYLCASRPDRTNTEAFFGQGTRLTVV.

This sequence joins TRBV10-2 and TRBJ2-7; 11 bases are a match to TRBD2. V was clipped by 2 bases and J by 2 bases; unmatched bases: 5. Germline lookup yields CDR1 WSHSY and CDR2 SAAADI. The CDR3 contains 16 residues. CDR3 in DNA: TGCGCCAGCAGTGAGCCGGGACTAGCGGCCACCTACGAGCAGTACTTC. Amino acid sequence: CASSEPGLAATYEQYF.

The V and J genes are TRBV9 and TRBJ1-1; D is possibly TRBD1 (5 bases). Germline assignment: CDR1 SGDLS and CDR2 YYNGEE. V dropped 4 bases and J dropped 6 bases, with 13 bases sitting between them. The CDR3 is 13 amino acids. The CDR3 loop reads CASSTPREAEAFF. The CDR3 nucleotides read TGTGCCAGCAGCACTCCCAGGGAGGCTGAAGCTTTCTTT.

This clone occurred a few times. J is TRBJ1-1 and V is TRBV3-1 (or the pseudogene TRBV3-2); 7 bases are a match to TRBD1. Germline trimming cut 4 bases from V and 4 bases from J; bases unmatched to any gene: 6. Germline-derived CDR1 and CDR2 are LGHDT and YNNKEL (reference sequence). The CDR3 length is 14 residues. CDR3 sequence reads: CASSPSQGITEAFF. In DNA, the CDR3 is TGTGCCAGCAGCCCCTCACAGGGGATCACTGAAGCTTTCTTT.

J is TRBJ1-6 and V is TRBV5-1; D is possibly TRBD1 (6 bases). V lost 4 bases and J 2 bases, leaving 13 bases between the germline ends. CDR1 is SGHRS, CDR2 YFSETQ, per germline. The CDR3 runs 16 residues. The CDR3 sequence is CASSPGTGTYNSPLHF. The CDR3 bases are TGCGCCAGCAGCCCAGGAACAGGGACCTATAATTCACCCCTCCACTTT.

This clone was picked up a small number of times. The V gene is TRBV7-2, the J gene TRBJ2-2, with a weak D call TRBD1 (6 bases). Germline CDR1 and CDR2: SGHTA and FQGNSA. V gave up 10 bases and J gave up 4 bases, with 19 bases separating them. The CDR3 contains 15 residues. CDR3 loop: CATIANRVPTGELFF. The CDR3 DNA sequence: TGTGCCACCATAGCGAACAGGGTCCCCACCGGGGAGCTGTTTTTT.

V and J are TRBV4-2 and TRBJ2-7; TRBD1 is a possible D gene (6 bases). Trimming took 4 bases from V and 7 from J, leaving 17 bases between them. Germline values: CDR1 LGHNA, CDR2 YNFKEQ. The CDR3 length is 14 residues. As DNA, the CDR3 is TGTGCCAGCAGCCCCCTAACAGGGATTCGAGAGCAGTACTTC. The encoded protein is CASSPLTGIREQYF.

The chain uses TRBV12-5 and TRBJ2-1; a weak D match, TRBD2 (6 bases). Trimming shortened V by 0 bases and J by 2 bases, and 14 bases separated the two germline ends. Germline V CDR1 and CDR2: LGHNT, FRNRAP. CDR3 length equals 17 residues. The CDR3 loop reads CASGLVGRGETYNEQFF. In DNA form, the CDR3 reads TGTGCTAGTGGTTTGGTAGGACGCGGGGAAACCTACAATGAGCAGTTCTTC.

V usage is TRBV27 and J usage is TRBJ2-2; 9 bases match TRBD2. This CDR3 is built from 15 residues. Trimming at V came to 5 bases and at J to 6 bases, leaving 7 bases not matched to a gene. The V gene's germline CDR1 is MNHEY and CDR2 SMNVEV (reference sequence). The DNA for the CDR3 is TGTGCCAGCAGTGCGTTAGCGGGAGTGTCCGGGGAGCTGTTTTTT. This sequence encodes CASSALAGVSGELFF.

The V gene is TRBV7-2, the J gene TRBJ1-1; D might be TRBD1 (5 bases). CDR1 and CDR2 (germline): SGHTA, FQGNSA. V lost 1 base to trimming and J lost 3 bases, with 9 bases between them. The CDR3 consists of 14 residues. CDR3 nucleotides: TGTGCCAGCAGCTTAGACAGGTGGGACACTGAAGCTTTCTTT. The encoded protein is CASSLDRWDTEAFF.

In nucleotides, the CDR3 is TGTGCCAGCAGCTTAGCAGTGGGCCCTGGAAACACCATATATTTT. Its protein is CASSLAVGPGNTIYF. The rearrangement uses TRBV7-2 and TRBJ1-3; D gene ambiguous. Trimming removed 0 bases from V and 2 bases from J, with 8 bases in between. The CDR3 sequence is 15 residues long. CDR1 is SGHTA and CDR2 is FQGNSA in the germline V gene.

This clone was counted only a few times. The rearrangement joins TRBV11-1 to TRBJ2-7, with D maybe TRBD2 (6 bases). The CDR3 totals 14 residues. Germline values: CDR1 SGHAT, CDR2 FQDESV (reference sequence). Trimming shortened V by 4 bases and J by 6 bases, and 16 bases separated the two germline ends. CDR3 loop: CASSSRIAVSEQYF. The CDR3 coding sequence is TGTGCCAGCAGCTCCCGTATAGCGGTGAGCGAGCAGTACTTC.

The V call is TRBV5-1, the J call TRBJ2-2; 7 bases fit TRBD2. This CDR3 has 16 residues. The V segment lost 4 bases and the J segment 6 bases; nucleotides outside the gene matches: 12. Per the germline V gene, CDR1 is SGHRS and CDR2 is YFSETQ. CDR3 residues: CASSALATYGAGELFF. The CDR3 region has the DNA TGCGCCAGCAGCGCACTAGCGACTTACGGGGCCGGGGAGCTGTTTTTT. Full variable domain (remainder filled in from reference TRBV5-1 and TRBJ2-2): KAGVTQTPRYLIKTRGQQVTLSCSPISGHRSVSWYQQTPGQGLQFLFEYFSETQRNKGNFPGRFSGRQFSNSRSEMNVSTLELGDSALYLCASSALATYGAGELFFGEGSRLTVL.

This rearrangement joins TRBV7-9 to TRBJ1-6; 8 positions match TRBD1. The germline V gene has CDR1 SEHNR and CDR2 FQNEAQ (reference sequence). CDR3 length equals 15 residues. V shed 1 base, J shed 7 bases, and the junction held 3 bases outside the gene matches. The CDR3 protein is CASSLEDRVNSPLHF. DNA of the CDR3: TGTGCCAGCAGCTTAGAGGACAGGGTCAATTCACCCCTCCACTTT.

This clone was detected only a few times. The chain links TRBV28 to TRBJ1-5; D not resolved. The CDR3 length is 14 residues. The V end lost 3 bases, the J end lost 0 bases, and 6 bases lay between the germline ends. The germline gives CDR1 MDHEN, CDR2 SYDVKM. CDR3 residues: CASSFWASNQPQHF. The CDR3, as DNA: TGTGCCAGCAGTTTTTGGGCTAGCAATCAGCCCCAGCATTTT.

The chain couples TRBV5-1 to TRBJ2-3; a weak D match, TRBD1 (6 bases). The germline V gene has CDR1 SGHRS and CDR2 YFSETQ. V gave up 0 bases and J gave up 0 bases, with 14 bases separating them. The length of the CDR3 is 17 residues. This CDR3 is CASSLGGGQVSTDTQYF. The CDR3 DNA reads TGCGCCAGCAGCTTGGGTGGGGGACAAGTCAGCACAGATACGCAGTATTTT.

The V and J genes are TRBV6-4 and TRBJ2-3, with 9 bases lining up with TRBD2. The CDR3 covers 16 residues. Germline-derived CDR1 and CDR2 are MRHNA and SNTAGT. Trimming removed 2 bases from V and 3 bases from J; junction bases left unmatched: 6. The CDR3 nucleotides are TGTGCCAGCAGTGACAGGGCGGGAGGGCCGACAGATACGCAGTATTTT. It encodes CASSDRAGGPTDTQYF.

The genes are TRBV29-1 and TRBJ1-3; weak D call: TRBD1 (5 bases). This CDR3 is 15 amino acids long. Germline V lookup: CDR1 SQVTM, CDR2 ANQGSEA. V was clipped by 0 bases and J by 6 bases, with 15 bases between them. The CDR3 nucleotides read TGCAGCGTTGAAGATCGGGGGAGCTCTTTAAACACCATATATTTT. Its protein product is CSVEDRGSSLNTIYF.

This chain uses TRBV4-2 with TRBJ2-3, with 8 bases that match TRBD1. This CDR3 comprises 16 residues. V lost 0 bases to trimming and J lost 5 bases; unmatched junction nucleotides: 7. CDR1 and CDR2 (germline): LGHNA, YNFKEQ. As DNA, the CDR3 is TGTGCCAGCAGCCAAGATGAGTACAGGGGGAGAGATACGCAGTATTTT. Its protein product is CASSQDEYRGRDTQYF.

This sequence joins TRBV27 and TRBJ1-1; TRBD1 is a possible D gene (5 bases). This CDR3 contains 13 residues. The germline CDR1 and CDR2 sequences are MNHEY and SMNVEV (reference sequence). Deletions cut 7 bases from V and 1 base from J, with 10 bases between. CDR3 amino acids: CASKRDWNTEAFF. The CDR3 DNA reads as TGTGCCAGCAAAAGGGACTGGAACACTGAAGCTTTCTTT.

The genes are TRBV5-5 and TRBJ1-6; 12 positions match TRBD1. The germline CDR1 and CDR2 sequences are SGHKS and YYEKEE (reference sequence). This CDR3 is built from 19 residues. Trimming removed 0 bases from V and 0 bases from J; junction bases left unmatched: 4. The CDR3 nucleotides are TGTGCCAGCAGCTTGGAGGGACAGGGGGCTCTCTCCTATAATTCACCCCTCCACTTT. It codes for CASSLEGQGALSYNSPLHF.

The CDR3 DNA follows: TGTGCCAGCTCACATGCTAGCGGGAGAACGTACCAAGAGACCCAGTACTTC. Its translation is CASSHASGRTYQETQYF. The J gene is TRBJ2-5, the V gene TRBV18; 10 bases agree with TRBD2. Germline CDR1 and CDR2: KGHSH and LQKENI. The V segment lost 4 bases and the J segment 0 bases; nucleotides outside the gene matches: 8. CDR3 length equals 17 residues.

The table lists this clone with a count of one. This sequence joins TRBV28 and TRBJ2-7; weak D call: TRBD2 (6 bases). Germline loops: CDR1 MDHEN, CDR2 SYDVKM. The CDR3 has 13 amino acids. Trimming cost V 7 bases and J 6 bases, with 16 bases left between them. For the CDR3, the DNA is TGTGCCAGCATTAAAACGGGAGCTGGCGAGCAGTACTTC. This codes for CASIKTGAGEQYF.

The genes are TRBV28 and TRBJ1-1; D is uncertain. Germline lookup yields CDR1 MDHEN and CDR2 SYDVKM. Trimming shortened V by 8 bases and J by 0 bases, and 13 bases separated the two germline ends. CDR3 length: 14 residues. The CDR3 loop reads CASAEEGMNTEAFF. CDR3 DNA: TGTGCCAGCGCCGAGGAAGGAATGAACACTGAAGCTTTCTTT.

V is TRBV7-8 and J is TRBJ1-1, with 10 bases fitting TRBD1. With V trimmed by 5 bases and J by 6 bases, 6 bases remained unmatched. The CDR3 length is 14 residues. Germline CDR1 and CDR2: SGHVS and FQNEAQ. CDR3 bases: TGTGCCAGCAGCGTACGACAGGGGGCCTCTGAAGCTTTCTTT. Translated, it gives CASSVRQGASEAFF.

This clone was seen once. CDR3 region: CASSLGGTSGSLWQYF. As DNA, the CDR3 is TGTGCCAGCAGCTTGGGTGGGACTAGCGGGAGTTTGTGGCAGTACTTC. The chain has TRBV5-4 and TRBJ2-7, with TRBD2 matching over 14 bases. V lost 0 bases and J lost 9; bases outside the gene matches: 8. This CDR3 spans 16 amino acids. Germline V gene lookup returns CDR1 SGHNT and CDR2 YYREEE (reference sequence).

The chain recombines TRBV11-3 with TRBJ2-1; TRBD2 aligns across 9 bases. J gave up 2 bases and V 1 base, and 6 bases lay outside the gene matches. The CDR3 consists of 17 residues. Germline loops: CDR1 SGHNT, CDR2 YENEEA. The CDR3 DNA is TGTGCCAGCAGCTTAGGGGCCGGGACTAGCCCCTACAATGAGCAGTTCTTC. Amino acid sequence: CASSLGAGTSPYNEQFF. Based on the CDR3 plus reference TRBV11-3 and TRBJ2-1, the full variable domain is EAGVVQSPRYKIIEKKQPVAFWCNPISGHNTLYWYLQNLGQGPELLIRYENEEAVDDSQLPKDRFSAERLKGVDSTLKIQPAELGDSAVYLCASSLGAGTSPYNEQFFGPGTRLTVL.